This T cell receptor (beta chain) was recorded in a study of shared clonotypes between healthy human individuals. Study at large: Aged 18 to 49, the donors were two women and a few men.

The CDR3 has 13 residues. Germline V gene lookup returns CDR1 SGHVS and CDR2 FQNEAQ. Trimming took 3 bases from V and 8 from J, leaving 11 bases between them. This table comes from immunoSEQ multiplex PCR, and its TCRdb copy is limited to in-frame clones, with some not included. The top ten clones hold approximately 0.4% of a sample with approximately 1.5 million clones, around 98.5% of them seen once. This sequence was found in a man aged 25-40 years in good health. The chain combines TRBV7-8 with TRBJ2-1; a weak D match, TRBD2 (6 bases). The sample consisted of naive CD4+ T cells sorted from blood. The sample's subset: CD45RA+ positively selected. The CDR3 protein is CASSFAWGDEQFF. Written as DNA, the CDR3 is TGTGCCAGCAGCTTTGCTTGGGGGGATGAGCAGTTCTTC.